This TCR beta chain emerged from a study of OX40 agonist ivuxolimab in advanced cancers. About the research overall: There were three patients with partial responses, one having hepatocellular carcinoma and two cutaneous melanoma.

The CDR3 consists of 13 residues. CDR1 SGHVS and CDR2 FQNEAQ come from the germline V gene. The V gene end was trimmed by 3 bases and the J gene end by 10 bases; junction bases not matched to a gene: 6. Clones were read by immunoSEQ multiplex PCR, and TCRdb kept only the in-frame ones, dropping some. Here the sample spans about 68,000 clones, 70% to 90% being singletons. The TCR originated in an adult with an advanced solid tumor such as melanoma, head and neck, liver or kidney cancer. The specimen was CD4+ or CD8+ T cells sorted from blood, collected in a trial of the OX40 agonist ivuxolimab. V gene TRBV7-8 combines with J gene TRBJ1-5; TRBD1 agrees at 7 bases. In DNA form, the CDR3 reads TGTGCCAGCAGCTTGGACAGGTTAGGTCCCCAGCATTTT. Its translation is CASSLDRLGPQHF.